This is a list of T cell receptor beta chains from one sample in a study of T-cell reconstitution after alpha-beta-depleted transplantation in children. MiXCR, applied by TCRdb to the PCR reads, yields one record per CDR3 protein. The table shows about 640,000 distinct CDR3 sequences, with under 15% occurring only once. This specimen was PBMCs, mostly from graft donor cells, taken 360 days after TCRalphabeta/CD19-depleted stem cell transplant. Receptors were obtained from a male patient under 18 who had a stem cell transplant for acute myeloid leukemia, so the T cells may come from the graft donor. Each CDR3 is given with its conserved first and last residue. D genes are given only for firm matches. A row's size may be missing; if present it is once, few, many or a size class.

15	TRBV5-4	TRBD2	many	TRBJ2-7	TGTGCCAGCAGCTCCAAAGCGGGAGATTCCTACGAGCAGTACTTC	CASSSKAGDSYEQYF
13	TRBV7-9	TRBD2	-	TRBJ2-7	TGTGCCAGCCTCCGGGAGGGCCTCGACGAGCAGTACTTC	CASLREGLDEQYF
11	TRBV27	-	-	TRBJ1-1	TGTGCCAGCAGTACCGGGGTTGAAGCTTTCTTT	CASSTGVEAFF
16	TRBV12-3/TRBV12-4	-	few	TRBJ2-2	TGTGCCAGCAGTCAAGGGGGGGCGCAGTTCCCCGGGGAGCTGTTTTTT	CASSQGGAQFPGELFF
14	TRBV4-2	-	few	TRBJ2-5	TGTGCCAGCAGCCAATCTACGGTTCAAGAGACCCAGTACTTC	CASSQSTVQETQYF
15	TRBV28	-	many	TRBJ1-4	TGTGCCAGCAGTATGAACAGGCCTAGGAGGGAAAAACTGTTTTTT	CASSMNRPRREKLFF
11	TRBV5-1	-	many	TRBJ2-7	TGCGCCAGCAGCGGGAACTACGAGCAGTACTTC	CASSGNYEQYF
16	TRBV12-3/TRBV12-4	-	-	TRBJ1-6	TGTGCCAGCAGTTTGTTCGGGAGCTCCTATAATTCACCCCTCCACTTT	CASSLFGSSYNSPLHF
16	TRBV6-5	TRBD1	few	TRBJ2-2	TGTGCCAGCGAGGCGACTGGGACAGGGTATACCGGGGAGCTGTTTTTT	CASEATGTGYTGELFF
18	TRBV29-1	-	few	TRBJ2-1	TGCAGCAAAGGACAGGGGTGGGCTAGCGGGAGAGCTAGTGGGGGACAGTTCTTC	CSKGQGWASGRASGGQFF
13	TRBV11-1	-	few	TRBJ2-7	TGTGCCAGCAGCGGGGACGGCCTCTGGAAGCAGTACTTC	CASSGDGLWKQYF
14	TRBV20-1	-	-	TRBJ2-5	TGCAGTGCTAGAGTCCCTGGGGGAGAAGAGACCCAGTACTTC	CSARVPGGEETQYF
14	TRBV28	-	many	TRBJ1-4	TGTGCCAGCCTCCCTACGTCGGTGGGTGAAAAACTGTTTTTT	CASLPTSVGEKLFF
19	TRBV11-2	TRBD2	many	TRBJ2-3	TGTGCCAGCAGCTTATCAGGGAGGTTCGTGGGAGGGAGCACAGATACGCAGTATTTT	CASSLSGRFVGGSTDTQYF
14	TRBV20-1	TRBD2	few	TRBJ2-1	TGCAGTGCCGCGGAACTAGCGGGGGCCAATGAGCAGTTCTTC	CSAAELAGANEQFF
11	TRBV20-1	-	-	TRBJ2-1	TGCAGTGCTAGATGGTACGATGAGCAGTTCTTC	CSARWYDEQFF
16	TRBV25-1	TRBD2	few	TRBJ2-1	TGTGCCAGCAGTGAATACTCGGGACTAGGTTTCAATGAGCAGTTCTTC	CASSEYSGLGFNEQFF
19	TRBV7-8	TRBD2	-	TRBJ2-3	TGTGCCAGCAGCTTAGATGTTAGCGGGAGGTCTGGTCTTTTGGATACGCAGTATTTT	CASSLDVSGRSGLLDTQYF
18	TRBV20-1	TRBD2	-	TRBJ2-7	TGCAGTGCTAGAGTGACCGGGACTAGGACCGTCCCCCTCTACGAGCAGTACTTC	CSARVTGTRTVPLYEQYF
17	TRBV28	TRBD1	few	TRBJ2-6	TGTGCCAGCAGCTTGACAGGGAGTATCTCTGGGGCCAACGTCCTGACTTTC	CASSLTGSISGANVLTF
15	TRBV7-9	-	-	TRBJ2-3	TGTGCCAGCAGCTTATTGAGGGGAGGCACAGATACGCAGTATTTT	CASSLLRGGTDTQYF
14	TRBV12-3/TRBV12-4	TRBD1	-	TRBJ2-1	TGTGCCAGCAGATATGGACAGGGATACAATGAGCAGTTCTTC	CASRYGQGYNEQFF
12	TRBV7-3	-	-	TRBJ2-1	TGTGCCAGCAGCTTAAGAGGGGCGCCGTGGTTCTTC	CASSLRGAPWFF
12	TRBV7-3	TRBD2	-	TRBJ2-1	TGTGCCAGCAGCGTGACTAGCGGGCAGCAGTTCTTC	CASSVTSGQQFF
17	TRBV9	-	-	TRBJ2-3	TGTGCCAGCAGCGCCGGCCCTATTGGTAGCGTGACAGATACGCAGTATTTT	CASSAGPIGSVTDTQYF
14	TRBV6-2/TRBV6-3	-	-	TRBJ2-1	TGTGCCAGCAGTTGGGGACTTCGGGACAATGAGCAGTTCTTC	CASSWGLRDNEQFF
18	TRBV7-6	-	few	TRBJ2-5	TGTGCCAGCAGCTTAATCACGTCACAGGTGCGGTACCAAGAGACCCAGTACTTC	CASSLITSQVRYQETQYF
14	TRBV29-1	-	few	TRBJ2-3	TGCAGCGTTGACCTCGCGGGTTCCCCGGATACGCAGTATTTT	CSVDLAGSPDTQYF
13	TRBV29-1	-	-	TRBJ2-1	TGCAGCGTTGAAGGCGGAGGGTGGAATGAGCAGTTCTTC	CSVEGGGWNEQFF
17	TRBV5-1	-	few	TRBJ2-4	TGCGCCAGCAGCTTGTATCTCCGGGGCCTAGCCAAAAACATTCAGTACTTC	CASSLYLRGLAKNIQYF
14	TRBV7-9	TRBD2	many	TRBJ2-1	TGTGCCAGCAGCCCCGGGCTAGCGGGATATGAGCAGTTCTTC	CASSPGLAGYEQFF
12	TRBV12-3/TRBV12-4	-	-	TRBJ1-4	TGTGCCAGCAGCCCCCCCGGTGGAAAACTGTTTTTT	CASSPPGGKLFF
14	TRBV27	-	few	TRBJ2-2	TGTGCCAGCATTAAAGCGTTAAACACCGGGGAGCTGTTTTTT	CASIKALNTGELFF
16	TRBV19	TRBD1	-	TRBJ2-2	TGTGCCAGTAGTCTGGGACAGGGCCTTTATCCCGGGGAGCTGTTTTTT	CASSLGQGLYPGELFF
15	TRBV11-2	-	few	TRBJ2-5	TGTGCCAGCAGCTTAGGTCGAGTTGGCCTGGAGACCCAGTACTTC	CASSLGRVGLETQYF